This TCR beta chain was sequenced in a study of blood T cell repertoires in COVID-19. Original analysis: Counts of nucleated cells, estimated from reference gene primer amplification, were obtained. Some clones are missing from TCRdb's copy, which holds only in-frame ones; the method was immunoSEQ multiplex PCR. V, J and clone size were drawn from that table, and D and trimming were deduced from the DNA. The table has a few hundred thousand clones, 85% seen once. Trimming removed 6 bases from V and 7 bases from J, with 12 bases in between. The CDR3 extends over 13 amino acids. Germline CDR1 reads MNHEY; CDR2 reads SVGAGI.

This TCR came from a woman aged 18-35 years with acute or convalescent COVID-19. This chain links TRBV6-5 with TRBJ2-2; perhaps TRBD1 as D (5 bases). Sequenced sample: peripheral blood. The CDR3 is CASSPRDGGELFF. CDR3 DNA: TGTGCCAGCAGCCCCAGGGATGGCGGGGAGCTGTTTTTT.